The rows below give T cell receptor beta chains drawn from one sample of a study of blood T cell repertoires in COVID-19. Clones were read by immunoSEQ multiplex PCR, and TCRdb kept only the in-frame ones, dropping some. The sample has more than 70,000 clones, around 87% seen once. The sample consisted of peripheral blood. These receptors were collected from a woman in her fifties or sixties with active or convalescent COVID-19. Both conserved end residues are part of each CDR3. The D gene is left open where the match is weak.

>TRBJ1-2|TRBV4-3|TRBD1
CASSHEGQSNGYTF
>TRBJ1-6|TRBV6-4|NA
CASSEGLSRHSPLHF
>TRBJ2-2|TRBV9|TRBD1
CASSGRGGASTGELFF
>TRBJ1-6|TRBV6-6|NA
CASSYSQKGGSPLHF
>TRBJ2-7|TRBV14|TRBD1
CASSNRQGAPRDYEQYF
>TRBJ1-6|TRBV27|NA
CASSLDTGTYNSPLHF
>TRBJ1-3|TRBV7-9|NA
CVGSFSGNTIYF
>TRBJ2-3|TRBV7-9|TRBD2
CASPGTSGTDTQYF
>TRBJ1-1|TRBV5-1|TRBD1
CASRPGQMNTEAFF
>TRBJ2-3|TRBV11-3|TRBD2
CASSPAAGGTNTQYF
>TRBJ1-1|TRBV29-1|NA
CSVEAQGRWQTEAFF
>TRBJ1-1|TRBV19|TRBD1
CASTPSRGLMNTEAFF
>TRBJ1-5|TRBV19|NA
CASTPRGAGNQPQHF
>TRBJ1-2|TRBV20-1|NA
CSASGEGYTF
>TRBJ2-1|TRBV6-2/TRBV6-3|TRBD1
CASSNRTGFYNEQFF
>TRBJ2-1|TRBV9|TRBD2
CASSPFPGTSGYNEQFF
>TRBJ1-5|TRBV11-2|NA
CASSSSGGGGQPQHF
>TRBJ2-3|TRBV5-1|NA
CASSFNGGPDTQYF
>TRBJ2-5|TRBV25-1|TRBD1
CASKDATGKETQYF
>TRBJ1-2|TRBV9|NA
CASSVEEGGDYGYTF
>TRBJ1-1|TRBV14|NA
CASSQGTDTEAFF